This is a list of T cell receptor beta chains from one sample in a study of CD8+ T cells in alopecia areata. Only in-frame clones appear in the TCRdb table, and some are missing; sequencing was by immunoSEQ multiplex PCR. The sample lists around 210,000 clones; more than 55% were seen once. Material: CD8+ T cells sorted from blood. These receptors were collected from a human donor in good health. The CDR3 runs from the conserved cysteine through the conserved F or W. The D gene is left open where the match is weak. Clone size, where shown, is once, few, many, or a class for clones that have expanded.

size	V	J	D	CDR3
few	TRBV6-5	TRBJ2-1	TRBD1	CASSYEAGTGGTGQFF
.	TRBV5-4	TRBJ2-7	TRBD1	CASSWRTGTGEQYF
.	TRBV9	TRBJ2-3	TRBD2	CASSAYGTSGADTQYF
.	TRBV4-1	TRBJ1-2	TRBD1	CASGQAAYGYTF
.	TRBV4-1	TRBJ2-7	.	CASSQVATEQYF
.	TRBV2	TRBJ1-2	.	CASRDMTESYGYTF
.	TRBV7-8	TRBJ2-3	.	CASSLGGSEYF
.	TRBV4-2	TRBJ1-1	.	CASSQEMGNTEAFF
.	TRBV19	TRBJ1-1	TRBD1	CASNDRDLGVEAFF
.	TRBV9	TRBJ1-1	.	CASSVSGNTEAFF
.	TRBV29-1	TRBJ2-3	.	CSVEEPGTLDTQYF
once	TRBV27	TRBJ2-5	TRBD2	CASSLSRVAGGPLETQYF
.	TRBV7-8	TRBJ2-1	.	CASTSDGGFSEQFF
.	TRBV27	TRBJ2-1	TRBD2	CASSWERGGGNEQFF
.	TRBV29-1	TRBJ1-2	TRBD1	CSAIQGEPRGYTF
.	TRBV11-3	TRBJ1-2	.	CASSSQVLGDGYTF
.	TRBV4-1	TRBJ1-1	TRBD1	CASSPRQGSDTEAFF
.	TRBV29-1	TRBJ2-7	.	CSVEPDSSYEQYF
.	TRBV10-2	TRBJ2-1	.	CASSSGRGAYNEQFF
.	TRBV30	TRBJ2-5	.	CAWSRDNQETQYF
few	TRBV29-1	TRBJ1-4	.	CSAAGGSSNEKLFF
few	TRBV5-8	TRBJ2-7	.	CARPDRTGVQYF
.	TRBV7-8	TRBJ2-5	.	CASSPRQGKETQYF
.	TRBV19	TRBJ2-1	TRBD2	CASSIGTSGYNEQFF
.	TRBV12-5	TRBJ1-5	.	CASGWSNQPQHF
.	TRBV19	TRBJ2-6	.	CASKSGANVLTF
.	TRBV4-1	TRBJ1-5	TRBD1	CASSQSLGQGNNQPQHF
.	TRBV5-1	TRBJ2-7	TRBD2	CASSLAGEGAGEQYF
.	TRBV29-1	TRBJ1-1	.	CSVNREPTEAFF
.	TRBV20-1	TRBJ2-3	.	CSADRADTQYF
few	TRBV7-9	TRBJ2-7	.	CASSPGGRAFYEQYF
.	TRBV23-1	TRBJ1-2	.	CASSQSDFALGGYTF
.	TRBV14	TRBJ1-2	TRBD1	CASSPDRAVTVGYTF
.	TRBV5-4	TRBJ2-3	TRBD2	CASRSGRTDTQYF
.	TRBV4-1	TRBJ1-5	.	CASSQSRVGNQPQHF
once	TRBV6-6	TRBJ1-5	.	CACLEGAYSNQPQHF